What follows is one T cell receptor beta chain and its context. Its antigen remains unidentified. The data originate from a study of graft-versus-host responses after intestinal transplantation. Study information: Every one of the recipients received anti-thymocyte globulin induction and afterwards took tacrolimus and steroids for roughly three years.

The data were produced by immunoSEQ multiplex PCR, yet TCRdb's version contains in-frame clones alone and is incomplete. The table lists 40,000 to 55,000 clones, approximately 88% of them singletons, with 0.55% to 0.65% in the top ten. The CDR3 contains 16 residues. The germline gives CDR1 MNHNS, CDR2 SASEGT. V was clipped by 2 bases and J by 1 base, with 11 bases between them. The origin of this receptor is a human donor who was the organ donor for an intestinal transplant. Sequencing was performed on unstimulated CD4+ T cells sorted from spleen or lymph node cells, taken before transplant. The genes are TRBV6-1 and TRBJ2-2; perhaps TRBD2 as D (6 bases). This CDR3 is CASSEFEGLNTGELFF. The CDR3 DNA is TGTGCCAGCAGTGAATTTGAGGGACTGAACACCGGGGAGCTGTTTTTT.